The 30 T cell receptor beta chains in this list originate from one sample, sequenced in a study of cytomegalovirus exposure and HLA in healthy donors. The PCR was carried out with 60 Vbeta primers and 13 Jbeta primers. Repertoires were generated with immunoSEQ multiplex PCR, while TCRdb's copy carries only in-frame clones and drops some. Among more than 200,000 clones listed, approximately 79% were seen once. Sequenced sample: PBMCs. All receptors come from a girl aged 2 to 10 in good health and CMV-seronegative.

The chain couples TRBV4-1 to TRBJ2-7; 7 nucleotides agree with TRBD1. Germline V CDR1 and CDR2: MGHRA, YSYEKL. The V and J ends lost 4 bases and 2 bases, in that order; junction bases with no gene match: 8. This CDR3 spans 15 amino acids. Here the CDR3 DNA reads TGCGCCAGCAGCCGGGCCGGGGACAGTGCCTACGAGCAGTACTTC. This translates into CASSRAGDSAYEQYF.

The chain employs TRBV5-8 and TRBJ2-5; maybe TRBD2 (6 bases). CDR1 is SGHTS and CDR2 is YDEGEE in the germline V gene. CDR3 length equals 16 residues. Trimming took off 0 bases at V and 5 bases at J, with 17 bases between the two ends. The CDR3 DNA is TGTGCCAGCAGCTTGGAATTCGGGGGTGATTGGGAGACCCAGTACTTC. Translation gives CASSLEFGGDWETQYF.

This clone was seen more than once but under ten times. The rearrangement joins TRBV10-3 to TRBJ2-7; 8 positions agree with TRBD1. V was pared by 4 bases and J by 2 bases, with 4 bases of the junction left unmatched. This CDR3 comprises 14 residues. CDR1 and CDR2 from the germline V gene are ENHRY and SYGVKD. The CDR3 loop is CAISGQGSTYEQYF. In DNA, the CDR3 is TGTGCCATCAGTGGACAGGGGTCAACCTACGAGCAGTACTTC.

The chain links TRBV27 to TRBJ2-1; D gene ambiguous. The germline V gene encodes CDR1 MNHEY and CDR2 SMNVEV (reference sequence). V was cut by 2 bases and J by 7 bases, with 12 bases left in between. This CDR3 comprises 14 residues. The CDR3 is CASSLIAAGNEQFF. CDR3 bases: TGTGCCAGCAGTTTAATCGCCGCCGGTAATGAGCAGTTCTTC.

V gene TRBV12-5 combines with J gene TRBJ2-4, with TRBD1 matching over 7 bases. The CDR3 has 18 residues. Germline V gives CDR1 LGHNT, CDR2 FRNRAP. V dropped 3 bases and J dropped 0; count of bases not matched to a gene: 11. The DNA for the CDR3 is TGTGCTAGTGGTTTTGTTGGACAGGACCTTCTAGCCAAAAACATTCAGTACTTC. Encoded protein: CASGFVGQDLLAKNIQYF.

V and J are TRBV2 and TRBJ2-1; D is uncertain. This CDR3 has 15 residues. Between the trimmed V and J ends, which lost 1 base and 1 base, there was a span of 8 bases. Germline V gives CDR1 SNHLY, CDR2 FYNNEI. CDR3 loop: CASSEGRWSYNEQFF. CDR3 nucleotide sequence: TGTGCCAGCAGTGAAGGGAGATGGTCCTACAATGAGCAGTTCTTC.

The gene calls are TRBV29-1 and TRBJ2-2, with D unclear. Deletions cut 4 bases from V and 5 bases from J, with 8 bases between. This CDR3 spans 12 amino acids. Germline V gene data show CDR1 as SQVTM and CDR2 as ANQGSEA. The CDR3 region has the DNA TGCAGCGTTGTTTTACAGACCGGGGAGCTGTTTTTT. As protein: CSVVLQTGELFF.

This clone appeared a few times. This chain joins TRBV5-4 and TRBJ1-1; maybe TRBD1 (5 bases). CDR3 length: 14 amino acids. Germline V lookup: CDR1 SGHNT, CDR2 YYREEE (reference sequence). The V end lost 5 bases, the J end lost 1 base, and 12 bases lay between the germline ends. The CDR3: CASRSGRGNTEAFF. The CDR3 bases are TGTGCCAGCAGGTCGGGGCGGGGGAACACTGAAGCTTTCTTT.

Here the CDR3 reads CASSATSGRYLDTQYF. The CDR3 DNA reads as TGTGCCAGCAGTGCGACTAGCGGGAGGTATTTAGATACGCAGTATTTT. The chain employs TRBV25-1 and TRBJ2-3, with 13 bases fitting TRBD2. The V segment lost 4 bases and the J segment 5 bases; nucleotides outside the gene matches: 6. CDR3 size: 16 residues. From germline, CDR1 is MGHDK and CDR2 SYGVNS.

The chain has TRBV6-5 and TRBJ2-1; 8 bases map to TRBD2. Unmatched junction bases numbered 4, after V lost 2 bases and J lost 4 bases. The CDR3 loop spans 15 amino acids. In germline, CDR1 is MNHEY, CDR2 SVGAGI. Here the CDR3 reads CASSYQLAEYNEQFF. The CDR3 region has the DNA TGTGCCAGCAGTTACCAACTAGCGGAATACAATGAGCAGTTCTTC.

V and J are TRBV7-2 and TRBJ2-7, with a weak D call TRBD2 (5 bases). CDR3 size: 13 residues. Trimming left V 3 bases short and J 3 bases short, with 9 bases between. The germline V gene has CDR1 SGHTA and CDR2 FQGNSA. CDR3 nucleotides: TGTGCCAGCAGCTTGGAGGCCAACTACGAGCAGTACTTC. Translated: CASSLEANYEQYF.

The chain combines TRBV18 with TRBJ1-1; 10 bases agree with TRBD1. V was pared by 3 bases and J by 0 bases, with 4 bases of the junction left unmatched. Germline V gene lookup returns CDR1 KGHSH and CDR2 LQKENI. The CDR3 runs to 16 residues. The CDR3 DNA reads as TGTGCCAGCTCACCGGGGACAGGGGACATGAACACTGAAGCTTTCTTT. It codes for CASSPGTGDMNTEAFF.

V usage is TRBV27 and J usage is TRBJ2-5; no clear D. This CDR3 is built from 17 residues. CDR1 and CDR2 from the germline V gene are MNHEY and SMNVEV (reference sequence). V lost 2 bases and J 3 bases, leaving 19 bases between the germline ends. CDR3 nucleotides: TGTGCCAGCAGTTTACACATTGATAAGAATACTAAAGAGACCCAGTACTTC. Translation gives CASSLHIDKNTKETQYF.

The DNA for the CDR3 is TGTGCCAGCAGTATAGGGACAGGGGCTTATGATACGCAGTATTTT. This translates into CASSIGTGAYDTQYF. This sequence joins TRBV2 and TRBJ2-3; 10 bases are a match to TRBD1. V lost 5 bases, J lost 6 bases, and 8 bases stayed unmatched. CDR3 length equals 15 residues. Germline V gene sequence: CDR1 SNHLY, CDR2 FYNNEI.

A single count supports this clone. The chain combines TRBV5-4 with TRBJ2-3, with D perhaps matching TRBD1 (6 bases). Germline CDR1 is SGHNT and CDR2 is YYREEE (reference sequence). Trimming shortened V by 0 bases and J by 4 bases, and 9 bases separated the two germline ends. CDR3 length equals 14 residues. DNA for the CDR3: TGTGCCAGCAGCTTGGAGGGGGTACCAGATACGCAGTATTTT. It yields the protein CASSLEGVPDTQYF.

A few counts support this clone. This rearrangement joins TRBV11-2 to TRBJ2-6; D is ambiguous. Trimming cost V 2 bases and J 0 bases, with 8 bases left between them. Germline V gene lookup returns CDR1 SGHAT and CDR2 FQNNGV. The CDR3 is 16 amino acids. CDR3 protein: CASSLSPYSGANVLTF. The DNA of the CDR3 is TGTGCCAGCAGCTTATCCCCTTACTCTGGGGCCAACGTCCTGACTTTC.

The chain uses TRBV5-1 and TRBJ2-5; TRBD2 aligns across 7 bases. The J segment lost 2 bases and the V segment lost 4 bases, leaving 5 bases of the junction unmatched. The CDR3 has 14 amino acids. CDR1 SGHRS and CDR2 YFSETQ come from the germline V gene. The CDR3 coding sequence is TGCGCCAGCAGCGGGAGGGCAGCGCAAGAGACCCAGTACTTC. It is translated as CASSGRAAQETQYF.

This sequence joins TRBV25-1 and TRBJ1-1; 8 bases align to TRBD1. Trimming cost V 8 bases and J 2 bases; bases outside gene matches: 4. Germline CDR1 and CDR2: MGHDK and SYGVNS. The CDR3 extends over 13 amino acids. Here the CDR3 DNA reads TGTGCCAGCGACAGGGGCTTTAACACTGAAGCTTTCTTT. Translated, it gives CASDRGFNTEAFF.

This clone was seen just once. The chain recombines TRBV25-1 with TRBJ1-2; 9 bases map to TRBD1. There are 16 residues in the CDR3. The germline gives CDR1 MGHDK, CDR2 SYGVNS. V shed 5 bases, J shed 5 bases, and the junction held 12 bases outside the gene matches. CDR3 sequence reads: CASSPGTGIVPYGYTF. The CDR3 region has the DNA TGTGCCAGCAGTCCGGGGACAGGGATCGTTCCGTATGGCTACACCTTC.

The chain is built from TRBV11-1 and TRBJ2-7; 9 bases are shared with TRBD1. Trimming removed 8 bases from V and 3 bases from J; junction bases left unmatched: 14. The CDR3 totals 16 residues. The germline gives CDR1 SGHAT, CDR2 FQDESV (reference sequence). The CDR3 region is CASSPRIGDRDYEQYF. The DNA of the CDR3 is TGTGCCAGCTCCCCAAGGATCGGGGACAGGGACTACGAGCAGTACTTC.

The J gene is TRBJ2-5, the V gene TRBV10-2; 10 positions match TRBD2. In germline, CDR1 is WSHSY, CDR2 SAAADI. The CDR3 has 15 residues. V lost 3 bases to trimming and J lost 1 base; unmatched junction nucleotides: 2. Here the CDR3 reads CASSEGTSAQETQYF. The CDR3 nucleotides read TGCGCCAGCAGTGAAGGGACTAGCGCCCAAGAGACCCAGTACTTC.

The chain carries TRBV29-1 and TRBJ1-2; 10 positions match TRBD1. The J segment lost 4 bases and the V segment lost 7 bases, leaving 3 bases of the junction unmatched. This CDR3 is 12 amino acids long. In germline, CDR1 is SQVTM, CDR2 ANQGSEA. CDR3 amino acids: CSGRTGGYGYTF. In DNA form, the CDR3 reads TGCAGCGGACGGACAGGGGGCTATGGCTACACCTTC.

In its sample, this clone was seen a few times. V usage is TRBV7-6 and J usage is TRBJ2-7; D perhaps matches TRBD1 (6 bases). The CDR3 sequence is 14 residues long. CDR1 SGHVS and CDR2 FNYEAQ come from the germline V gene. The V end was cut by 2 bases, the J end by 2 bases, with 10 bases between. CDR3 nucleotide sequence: TGTGCCAGCAGCTTAAGTACAGGGACCTACGAGCAGTACTTC. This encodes CASSLSTGTYEQYF. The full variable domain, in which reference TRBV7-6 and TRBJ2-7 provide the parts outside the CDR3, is GAGVSQSPRYKVTKRGQDVALRCDPISGHVSLYWYRQALGQGPEFLTYFNYEAQQDKSGLPNDRFSAERPEGSISTLTIQRTEQRDSAMYRCASSLSTGTYEQYFGPGTRLTVT.

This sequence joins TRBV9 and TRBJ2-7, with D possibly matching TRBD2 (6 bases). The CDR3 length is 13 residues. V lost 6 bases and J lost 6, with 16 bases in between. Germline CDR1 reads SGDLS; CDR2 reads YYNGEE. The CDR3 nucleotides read TGTGCCAGCACCCGGGGGAGTAGAGTCGAGCAGTACTTC. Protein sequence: CASTRGSRVEQYF. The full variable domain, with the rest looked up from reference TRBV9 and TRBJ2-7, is DSGVTQTPKHLITATGQRVTLRCSPRSGDLSVYWYQQSLDQGLQFLIQYYNGEERAKGNILERFSAQQFPDLHSELNLSSLELGDSALYFCASTRGSRVEQYFGPGTRLTVT.

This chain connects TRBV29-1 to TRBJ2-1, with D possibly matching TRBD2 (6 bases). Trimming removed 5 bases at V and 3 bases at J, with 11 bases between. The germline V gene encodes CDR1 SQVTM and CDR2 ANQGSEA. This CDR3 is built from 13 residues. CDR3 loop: CSVRQGLYNEQFF. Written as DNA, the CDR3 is TGCAGCGTTCGGCAGGGACTCTACAATGAGCAGTTCTTC.

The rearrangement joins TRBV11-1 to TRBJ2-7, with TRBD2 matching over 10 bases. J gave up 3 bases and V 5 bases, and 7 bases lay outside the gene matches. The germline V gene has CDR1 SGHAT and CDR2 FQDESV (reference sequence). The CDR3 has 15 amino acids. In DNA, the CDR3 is TGTGCCAGCAGCACTCTAGCGGGAGCCCTCTACGAGCAGTACTTC. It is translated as CASSTLAGALYEQYF.

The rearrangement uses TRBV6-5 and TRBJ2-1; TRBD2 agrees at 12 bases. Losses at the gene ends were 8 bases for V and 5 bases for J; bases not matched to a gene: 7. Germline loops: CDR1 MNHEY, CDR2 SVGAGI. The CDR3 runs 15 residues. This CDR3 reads CASGSSGRDHNEQFF. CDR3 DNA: TGTGCCAGCGGTTCTAGCGGGAGGGACCACAATGAGCAGTTCTTC.

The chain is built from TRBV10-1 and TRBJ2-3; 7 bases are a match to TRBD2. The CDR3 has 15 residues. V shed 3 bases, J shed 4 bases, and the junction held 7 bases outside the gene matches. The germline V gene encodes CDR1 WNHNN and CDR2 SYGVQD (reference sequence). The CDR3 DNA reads TGCGCCAGCAGTGACCTTGGTGGGGGGGCAGATACGCAGTATTTT. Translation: CASSDLGGGADTQYF.

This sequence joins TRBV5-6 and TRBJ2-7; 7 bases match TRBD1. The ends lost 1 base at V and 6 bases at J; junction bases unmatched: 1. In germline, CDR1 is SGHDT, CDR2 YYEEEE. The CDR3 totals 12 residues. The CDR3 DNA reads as TGTGCCAGCAGCTTGAGGGGGCGCGAGCAGTACTTC. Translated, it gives CASSLRGREQYF.

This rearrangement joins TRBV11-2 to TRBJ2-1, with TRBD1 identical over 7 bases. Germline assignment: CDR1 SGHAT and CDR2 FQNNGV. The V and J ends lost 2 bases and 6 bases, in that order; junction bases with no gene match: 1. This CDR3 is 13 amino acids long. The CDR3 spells CASSLRGPNEQFF. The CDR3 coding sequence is TGTGCCAGCAGCTTAAGGGGGCCCAATGAGCAGTTCTTC.